Listed below are T cell receptor beta chains from one sample, sequenced in a study of OX40 agonist ivuxolimab in advanced cancers. The data were produced by immunoSEQ multiplex PCR, yet TCRdb's version contains in-frame clones alone and is incomplete. The sample includes 70,000 to 80,000 clones, over 75% of them seen just once. This specimen consisted of CD4+ or CD8+ T cells sorted from blood, obtained in a trial of the OX40 agonist ivuxolimab. These TCRs come from an adult with an advanced solid tumor such as melanoma, head and neck, liver or kidney cancer. Each CDR3 is given with its conserved first and last residue. The order of the fields is clone size, CDR3 length, J gene, V gene, D gene, CDR3 protein, CDR3 DNA. The D gene is left open where the match is weak. A clone size is listed for some rows: how often the clone was seen (once, few, many), or a class if it is expanded.

>-|16|TRBJ2-2|TRBV12-5|TRBD2
CASGRGTSGNTGELFF
TGTGCTAGTGGTCGCGGGACTAGCGGTAACACCGGGGAGCTGTTTTTT
>-|13|TRBJ2-3|TRBV19|-
CASSTRPGDTQYF
TGTGCCAGTAGTACCCGACCAGGAGATACGCAGTATTTT
>-|16|TRBJ1-1|TRBV5-6|TRBD1
CASSIRSTGGNTEAFF
TGTGCCAGCAGCATTCGCTCGACAGGGGGAAACACTGAAGCTTTCTTT
>few|16|TRBJ1-4|TRBV6-5|TRBD1
CASSSLMEGAGEKLFF
TGTGCCAGCAGTTCCCTGATGGAGGGGGCGGGTGAAAAACTGTTTTTT
>-|11|TRBJ1-1|TRBV6-6|-
CASHRGPEAFF
TGTGCCTCCCACCGGGGGCCCGAAGCTTTCTTT
>once|19|TRBJ2-1|TRBV23-1|TRBD2
CASHTLRTSGRALLGEQFF
TGCGCCTCACACACCCTAAGGACTAGCGGGAGGGCCCTCCTTGGTGAGCAGTTCTTC
>-|15|TRBJ1-2|TRBV7-9|-
CASSLAGAYNYGYTF
TGTGCCAGCAGCTTAGCAGGGGCGTATAACTATGGCTACACCTTC
>-|14|TRBJ2-3|TRBV2|TRBD1
CASTKGQNTDTQYF
TGTGCCAGCACCAAGGGACAGAACACAGATACGCAGTATTTT
>-|15|TRBJ2-1|TRBV28|TRBD1
CASSKGGQGIGEQFF
TGTGCCAGCAGTAAAGGGGGACAGGGGATCGGTGAGCAGTTCTTC
>-|16|TRBJ2-1|TRBV19|TRBD2
CASIRTSGGSYNEQFF
TGTGCCAGTATTCGGACTAGCGGGGGATCCTACAATGAGCAGTTCTTC
>-|15|TRBJ2-1|TRBV7-3|TRBD2
CASSFFTSGSNEQFF
TGTGCCAGCAGCTTTTTCACTAGCGGGAGCAATGAGCAGTTCTTC